This T cell receptor (beta chain) was observed in a study of T cells after yellow fever vaccination. Overall study context: With SMART-Seq v4 Ultra Low Input, the fractions containing low cell numbers were prepared. Overall study findings and caveats: Abundant clonotypes from the bulk population could contaminate FACS-sorted repertoires.

CDR1 is SGHTA and CDR2 is FQGNSA in the germline V gene. V was pared by 5 bases and J by 3 bases, with 17 bases between. This CDR3 comprises 17 residues. This clonotype was seen a few times. Its antigen is not known. TCRdb processed the 5' RACE reads anew with MiXCR; each CDR3 protein has one entry. The sample carries around 310,000 distinct CDR3 sequences, about 9.5% recorded once. The rearrangement links TRBV7-2 to TRBJ2-6; D is possibly TRBD1 (6 bases). This sample comprised PBMCs, obtained on the day of the first yellow fever vaccination. This clonotype originated in a young man who received the YFV17D yellow fever vaccine. The CDR3 sequence: CASSPRGGPSGANVLTF. As DNA, the CDR3 is TGTGCCAGCAGCCCCCGAGGGGGTCCCAGTGGGGCCAACGTCCTGACTTTC.